The clone carrying this TCR beta chain showed up many times. The antigen remains unidentified. These data come from a study of CD8 T cells in ankylosing spondylitis. Study-level findings and limits: Significant enrichment of disease-linked clones was reportedly seen in matched ankylosing spondylitis synovial fluid. Past studies reported some motif variants in reactive arthritis synovial fluid and blood.

TCRdb independently ran MiXCR on the 5' RACE reads; one entry per CDR3 protein. The sample lists roughly 160,000 distinct CDR3 sequences; roughly 10% were seen once. Trimming took 1 base from V and 1 from J, leaving 13 bases between them. CDR3 length: 16 residues. CDR1 and CDR2 (germline): LGHNA, YSLEER. The sample taken for sequencing was blood, either unsorted or a sorted T cell fraction (not recorded which). This chain uses TRBV4-3 with TRBJ2-5; D is unclear. The TCR sequence derives from a male donor with ankylosing spondylitis or in good health (not recorded which). The CDR3 region is CASSQAGLRAQETQYF. DNA of the CDR3: TGCGCCAGCAGCCAAGCAGGCCTTAGAGCCCAAGAGACCCAGTACTTC.